This record concerns one TCR beta chain sequence. Its antigen is as yet unknown. This sample stems from a study of STAT3 mutations in large granular lymphocyte leukemia. Study findings and constraints: Every T-LGLL patient had at least one immunodominant TCRbeta clonotype.

This CDR3 spans 11 amino acids. V lost 4 bases and J lost 11, with 9 bases in between. Germline assignment: CDR1 SNHLY and CDR2 FYNNEI. Sequencing used immunoSEQ multiplex PCR; TCRdb keeps in-frame clones, though not all of them. The sample contains tens of thousands of clones, approximately 78% of which appear only once. This TCR was sampled from a human donor with T large granular lymphocyte leukemia. Some clones in this sample may be carry-over from other donors' samples. The source material was PBMCs. The chain carries TRBV2 and TRBJ1-5, with D possibly TRBD1 on 5 matching bases. In DNA form, the CDR3 reads TGTGCCAGCAGTGGGGGCCTGACCCAGCATTTT. Translated, it gives CASSGGLTQHF.